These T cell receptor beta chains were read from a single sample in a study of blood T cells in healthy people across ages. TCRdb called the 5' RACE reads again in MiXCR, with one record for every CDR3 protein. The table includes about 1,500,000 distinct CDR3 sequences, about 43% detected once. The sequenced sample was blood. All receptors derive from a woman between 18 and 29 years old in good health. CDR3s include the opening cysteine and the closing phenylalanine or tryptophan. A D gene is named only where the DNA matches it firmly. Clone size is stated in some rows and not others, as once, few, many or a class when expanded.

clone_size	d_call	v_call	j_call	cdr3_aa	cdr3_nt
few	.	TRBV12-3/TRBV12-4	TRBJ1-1	CASSTGGLLLTAFF	TGTGCCAGCAGTACTGGGGGCCTCTTATTGACGGCTTTCTTT
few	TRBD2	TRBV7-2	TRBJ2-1	CASSQGTSGIVNEQFF	TGTGCCAGCAGCCAAGGGACTAGCGGGATTGTAAATGAGCAGTTCTTC
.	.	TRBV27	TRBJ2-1	CASIQRMGGSYNEQFF	TGTGCCAGCATCCAAAGGATGGGTGGGTCCTACAATGAGCAGTTCTTC
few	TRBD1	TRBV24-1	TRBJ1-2	CATSDPRTGAYGYTF	TGTGCCACCAGTGATCCGCGGACAGGGGCCTATGGCTACACCTTC
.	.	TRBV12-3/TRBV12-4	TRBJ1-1	CASRTGGTNTEAFF	TGTGCCAGCAGAACGGGAGGAACGAACACTGAAGCTTTCTTT
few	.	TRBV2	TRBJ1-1	CASRMTSMNTEAFF	TGTGCCAGCAGGATGACATCAATGAACACTGAAGCTTTCTTT
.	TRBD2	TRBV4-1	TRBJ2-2	CASSHASGSRVDDTGELFF	TGCGCCAGCAGCCACGCTAGCGGGAGCCGGGTAGATGACACCGGGGAGCTGTTTTTT
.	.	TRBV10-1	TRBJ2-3	CASSESKGKSTDTQYF	TGCGCCAGCAGTGAGTCGAAGGGTAAAAGCACAGATACGCAGTATTTT
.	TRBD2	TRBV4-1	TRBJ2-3	CASSQLPPGLGTQYF	TGCGCCAGCAGCCAACTACCCCCGGGACTAGGCACGCAGTATTTT
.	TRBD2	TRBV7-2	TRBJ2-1	CASSTTSGSLNNEQFF	TGTGCCAGCAGCACAACTAGCGGGAGTCTCAACAATGAGCAGTTCTTC
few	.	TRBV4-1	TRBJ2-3	CASSPMRGPDTQYF	TGCGCCAGCAGCCCTATGCGGGGCCCAGATACGCAGTATTTT
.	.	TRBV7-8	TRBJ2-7	CASSLLGDSIKNEQYF	TGTGCCAGCAGCTTATTAGGGGACTCGATCAAGAACGAGCAGTACTTC
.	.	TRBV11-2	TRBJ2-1	CASSSPIADPSYNEQFF	TGTGCCAGCAGCTCCCCGATTGCGGATCCCTCCTACAATGAGCAGTTCTTC
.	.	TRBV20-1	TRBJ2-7	CSAREGPPYEQYF	TGCAGTGCTAGAGAAGGCCCACCTTACGAGCAGTACTTC
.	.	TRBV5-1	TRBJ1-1	CASSLDQEYNTEAFF	TGCGCCAGCAGCTTGGATCAGGAGTACAACACTGAAGCTTTCTTT
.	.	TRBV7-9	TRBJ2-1	CASSSGSPSYNEQFF	TGTGCCAGCAGCTCCGGCTCGCCCTCCTACAATGAGCAGTTCTTC
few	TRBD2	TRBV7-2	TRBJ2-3	CASIEELAGVGTDTQYF	TGTGCCAGCATCGAAGAGCTAGCGGGGGTGGGCACAGATACGCAGTATTTT
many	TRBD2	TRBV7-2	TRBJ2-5	CASSWVAGNQETQYF	TGTGCCAGCAGCTGGGTAGCGGGGAACCAAGAGACCCAGTACTTC
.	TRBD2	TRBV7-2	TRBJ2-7	CASSLVAGMYNEQYF	TGTGCCAGCAGCTTGGTAGCGGGAATGTATAATGAGCAGTACTTC
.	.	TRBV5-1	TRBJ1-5	CASRVFPVGDQPQHF	TGCGCCAGCAGAGTATTCCCAGTAGGCGATCAGCCCCAGCATTTT
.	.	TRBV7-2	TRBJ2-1	CASTRGADSYNEQFF	TGTGCCAGCACTCGAGGGGCGGACTCCTACAATGAGCAGTTCTTC
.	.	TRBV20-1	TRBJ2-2	CSASLGGNTGELFF	TGCAGTGCTAGTCTTGGGGGGAACACCGGGGAGCTGTTTTTT
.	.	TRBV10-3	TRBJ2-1	CAIHSEGGSYNEQFF	TGTGCCATCCACTCGGAGGGCGGTTCCTACAATGAGCAGTTCTTC
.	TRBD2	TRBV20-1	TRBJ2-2	CSASPGGVVPGELFF	TGCAGTGCTAGCCCCGGGGGGGTGGTTCCCGGGGAGCTGTTTTTT
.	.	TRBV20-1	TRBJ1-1	CSAILGPEAFF	TGCAGTGCTATCCTTGGCCCTGAAGCTTTCTTT
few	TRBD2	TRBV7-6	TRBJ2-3	CASSTTGLRTDTQYF	TGTGCCAGCAGCACAACGGGACTAAGGACAGATACGCAGTATTTT
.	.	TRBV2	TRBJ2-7	CASSVGALYEQYF	TGTGCCAGCAGTGTTGGGGCACTCTACGAGCAGTACTTC
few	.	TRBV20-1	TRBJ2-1	CSARDRMESRREQFF	TGCAGTGCTAGAGATCGGATGGAGAGTCGTCGTGAGCAGTTCTTC
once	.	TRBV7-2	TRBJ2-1	CASSSSVGDDEQFF	TGTGCCAGCAGCTCTAGCGTAGGGGACGATGAGCAGTTCTTC
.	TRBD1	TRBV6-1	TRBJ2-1	CASTRTGSNNEQFF	TGTGCCAGCACTAGGACAGGGTCCAACAATGAGCAGTTCTTC
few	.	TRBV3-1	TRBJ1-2	CASSQDKGRDGYTF	TGTGCCAGCAGCCAAGATAAGGGGCGGGATGGCTACACCTTC
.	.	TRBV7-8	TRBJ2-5	CASSLVARKTQYF	TGTGCCAGCAGCTTAGTTGCTAGGAAGACCCAGTACTTC
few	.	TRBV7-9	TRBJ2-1	CASRPRESSYNEQFF	TGTGCCAGCAGGCCCCGCGAGAGCTCCTACAATGAGCAGTTCTTC
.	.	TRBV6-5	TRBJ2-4	CASSTGRQNIQYF	TGTGCCAGCAGTACAGGGAGGCAAAACATTCAGTACTTC
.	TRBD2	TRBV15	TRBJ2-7	CATSRDVVAGSSYEQYF	TGTGCCACCAGCAGAGATGTTGTAGCGGGGAGCTCCTACGAGCAGTACTTC